This T cell receptor beta chain was captured by sequencing in a study of naive and memory T cell subsets. Study observations and caveats: Potentially, T cell activation and differentiation skew this RNA-based measurement.

Four PCR rounds used nested alpha and beta constant region primers plus the SP2 primer. TCRdb itself ran the UMI-ligation and nested PCR reads through MiXCR, one entry per CDR3 protein. Among tens of thousands of distinct CDR3 sequences listed, 4% to 6.5% were seen once. The library had UMIs added by 3' ligation of an oligonucleotide to TCR cDNA. Adult healthy volunteers gave 2.5 ml peripheral blood for whole-blood RNA. Unsorted total RNA, roughly 1 to 1,100 ng, was DNase treated before reverse transcription. CDR1 is DFQATT, CDR2 SNEGSKA, per germline (reference sequence). CDR3 length: 9 residues. This clonotype was counted at least ten times. What it binds is unknown.

The gene calls are TRBV20-1 and TRBJ1-1; D may be TRBD1 (5 bases). The receptor comes from an adult in good health. Sequenced material: blood. In nucleotides, the CDR3 is TGCAGAATCTGGGGCGCAGCTTTCTTT. Translation: CRIWGAAFF.